The 24 T cell receptor beta chains given below trace back to one sample, sequenced in a study of T cell repertoires in cytomegalovirus infection. MiXCR, applied by TCRdb to the reads, yields one record per CDR3 protein. The table has 70,000 to 75,000 distinct CDR3 sequences, approximately 3.6% seen once. The sequenced material came from PBMCs. All receptors derive from a human donor in good health (CMV status not recorded). Some clones in this sample may be carry-over from other donors' samples.

This clonotype has ten or more counts. The chain has TRBV20-1 and TRBJ2-1, with 9 bases fitting TRBD1. V lost 5 bases to trimming and J lost 8 bases; unmatched junction nucleotides: 13. CDR3 size: 15 residues. The germline V gene encodes CDR1 DFQATT and CDR2 SNEGSKA (reference sequence). The CDR3 is CSAGFPGQGQDEQFF. The CDR3, as DNA: TGCAGTGCTGGATTCCCGGGACAGGGCCAAGATGAGCAGTTCTTC.

This clonotype was recorded many times. The V and J genes are TRBV11-2 and TRBJ2-1, with TRBD1 matching 12 bases. CDR1 and CDR2 (germline): SGHAT, FQNNGV. With V trimmed by 1 base and J by 8 bases, 12 bases remained unmatched. CDR3 length equals 18 residues. CDR3 loop: CASSLGGSGTGGRDEQFF. For the CDR3, the DNA is TGTGCCAGCAGCTTAGGCGGGTCCGGGACAGGGGGCAGGGATGAGCAGTTCTTC.

This clonotype was seen at least ten times. V and J are TRBV4-3 and TRBJ2-7, with TRBD2 identical over 9 bases. CDR3 length: 15 residues. Germline V gene sequence: CDR1 LGHNA, CDR2 YSLEER. With V trimmed by 3 bases and J by 2 bases, 5 bases remained unmatched. The CDR3 nucleotides read TGCGCCAGCAGCCATATGCGGGAGGGCCCCTACGAGCAGTACTTC. It encodes CASSHMREGPYEQYF.

In this sample, this clonotype turned up many times. J is TRBJ1-3 and V is TRBV12-3 or TRBV12-4, with D maybe TRBD1 (5 bases). This CDR3 spans 14 amino acids. V gave up 5 bases and J gave up 4 bases, with 12 bases separating them. CDR3 in DNA: TGTGCCAGCAGTCCCTGGGGGACGGGAAACACCATATATTTT. Its translation: CASSPWGTGNTIYF.

This clonotype was recorded many times. The chain's CDR3 is CASSRGRTLTDTQYF. The CDR3 DNA sequence: TGTGCCAGCAGCCGGGGGAGAACCCTAACAGATACGCAGTATTTT. The rearrangement uses TRBV11-2 and TRBJ2-3; weak D call: TRBD2 (6 bases). CDR3 length equals 15 residues. V shed 5 bases and J shed 3 bases, with 15 bases lying between them. Per the germline V gene, CDR1 is SGHAT and CDR2 is FQNNGV.

This clonotype was recorded many times. The chain uses TRBV7-8 and TRBJ1-4; TRBD1 is a possible D gene (5 bases). V was cut by 1 base and J by 0 bases, with 12 bases left in between. Germline loops: CDR1 SGHVS, CDR2 FQNEAQ. This CDR3 comprises 17 residues. The CDR3 loop reads CASSLGWGTATNEKLFF. The CDR3 DNA is TGTGCCAGCAGCTTAGGATGGGGCACGGCAACTAATGAAAAACTGTTTTTT.

This clonotype has at least ten counts. The rearrangement uses TRBV7-9 and TRBJ2-2, with 8 bases lining up with TRBD1. The CDR3 loop spans 18 amino acids. V lost 5 bases to trimming and J lost 5 bases; unmatched junction nucleotides: 16. Germline CDR1 and CDR2: SEHNR and FQNEAQ (reference sequence). The CDR3 reads CASSLRDQGALRTGELFF. In DNA, the CDR3 is TGTGCCAGCAGCCTAAGGGACCAGGGGGCGCTTCGGACCGGGGAGCTGTTTTTT.

With regard to this clonotype: This could be a read error, since a much larger clone is one nucleotide away. The J gene is TRBJ2-4, the V gene TRBV7-2; the match to TRBD2 covers 8 bases. The CDR3 totals 14 residues. From germline, CDR1 is SGHTA and CDR2 FQGNSA. J lost 7 bases, V lost 6 bases, and 8 bases had no gene match. CDR3 DNA sequence: TGTGCCAGCAGAACTATCGGGGGGGCTAACATTCAGTACTTC. Translated, it gives CASRTIGGANIQYF.

This clonotype was detected many times. The V call is TRBV7-2, the J call TRBJ1-2, with D hard to call. Trimming cost V 2 bases and J 4 bases, with 17 bases left between them. The germline gives CDR1 SGHTA, CDR2 FQGNSA. This CDR3 contains 16 residues. Written as DNA, the CDR3 is TGTGCCAGCAGCTTAATCAGGAGCCCAAGTGGCTATGGCTACACCTTC. This codes for CASSLIRSPSGYGYTF.

This clonotype was detected ten times or more. This sequence joins TRBV25-1 and TRBJ2-1; a possible D gene is TRBD2 (6 bases). CDR1 MGHDK and CDR2 SYGVNS come from the germline V gene. V dropped 7 bases and J dropped 4 bases, with 20 bases sitting between them. CDR3 length equals 16 residues. The CDR3 nucleotides read TGTGCCAGCATGCGCACCGGGACTGGAATATACAATGAGCAGTTCTTC. Translated, it gives CASMRTGTGIYNEQFF.

This clonotype was recorded a few times. V and J are TRBV7-6 and TRBJ2-3; 10 positions agree with TRBD2. With 7 bases clipped from V and 2 bases from J, the junction kept 12 bases outside the gene matches. The CDR3 is 17 residues long. CDR1 is SGHVS, CDR2 FNYEAQ, per germline. The CDR3 loop is CASNFPRSGRDTDTQYF. CDR3 DNA sequence: TGTGCCAGCAACTTTCCCAGGAGCGGGAGGGACACAGATACGCAGTATTTT.

This clonotype was detected many times. The DNA for the CDR3 is TGTGCCAGCAGTGAATATAACAGGGAGCGTGGCTACACCTTC. The encoded protein is CASSEYNRERGYTF. The rearrangement joins TRBV25-1 to TRBJ1-2; possible D gene TRBD1, 6 bases. With 0 bases removed from V and 7 bases from J, the gap between germline ends came to 12 bases. Germline V gene data show CDR1 as MGHDK and CDR2 as SYGVNS. This CDR3 has 14 amino acids.

This clonotype was seen ten or more times. The gene calls are TRBV4-3 and TRBJ2-7; 8 positions match TRBD2. V lost 0 bases to trimming and J lost 0 bases; unmatched junction nucleotides: 4. This CDR3 comprises 16 residues. The germline V gene has CDR1 LGHNA and CDR2 YSLEER. The CDR3 loop reads CASSQDRLAGSYEQYF. CDR3 coding DNA: TGCGCCAGCAGCCAAGATCGTCTAGCGGGCTCCTACGAGCAGTACTTC.

This clonotype has a count of ten or more. The chain recombines TRBV12-3 or TRBV12-4 with TRBJ2-7; tentatively, D is TRBD1 or TRBD2 (5 bases each). The CDR3 runs 13 residues. V was cut by 5 bases and J by 6 bases, with 14 bases left in between. The CDR3 reads CASSVGPSAEQYF. In nucleotides, the CDR3 is TGTGCCAGCAGTGTGGGACCTTCCGCCGAGCAGTACTTC.

This clonotype was observed many times. This rearrangement joins TRBV7-2 to TRBJ1-1; D perhaps matches TRBD1 (6 bases). The germline gives CDR1 SGHTA, CDR2 FQGNSA. The CDR3 length is 16 residues. Trimming cost V 5 bases and J 0 bases, with 16 bases left between them. CDR3: CASSHGGARMNTEAFF. CDR3 coding DNA: TGTGCCAGCAGCCACGGGGGGGCGAGAATGAACACTGAAGCTTTCTTT.

This clonotype was seen ten or more times. This rearrangement joins TRBV3-1 to TRBJ2-7; 11 nucleotides line up with TRBD1. Germline assignment: CDR1 LGHDT and CDR2 YNNKEL (reference sequence). This CDR3 has 15 residues. Unmatched junction bases numbered 5, after V lost 6 bases and J lost 1 base. In nucleotides, the CDR3 is TGTGCCAGCAGTCGGACAGGGGGCAAATCCTACGAGCAGTACTTC. Protein: CASSRTGGKSYEQYF.

This clonotype was found many times. The chain recombines TRBV7-8 with TRBJ2-3; maybe TRBD2 (7 bases). V dropped 5 bases and J dropped 6 bases, with 24 bases sitting between them. CDR3 length: 17 residues. Germline CDR1 and CDR2: SGHVS and FQNEAQ. For the CDR3, the DNA is TGTGCCAGCAGCCGACCCTTGGGCGGGGGCGCCCAGGATACGCAGTATTTT. Translation: CASSRPLGGGAQDTQYF.

This clonotype was detected many times. V and J are TRBV7-2 and TRBJ2-7; 7 positions agree with TRBD1. J was trimmed by 4 bases and V by 0 bases; bases with no gene match: 3. The V gene's germline CDR1 is SGHTA and CDR2 FQGNSA. The CDR3 is 14 residues long. CDR3 region: CASSLAGQVYEQYF. The CDR3 DNA sequence: TGTGCCAGCAGCTTAGCCGGACAGGTGTACGAGCAGTACTTC.

This clonotype appeared many times. The gene calls are TRBV7-2 and TRBJ1-2; D not resolved. Trimming left V 6 bases short and J 4 bases short, with 12 bases between. The CDR3 extends over 13 amino acids. Germline V CDR1 and CDR2: SGHTA, FQGNSA. CDR3 protein: CASSARGAYGYTF. The CDR3 DNA reads as TGTGCCAGCAGTGCTCGGGGAGCCTATGGCTACACCTTC.

This clonotype was counted many times. This chain links TRBV7-6 with TRBJ2-5; D call uncertain. Deletions cut 5 bases from V and 7 bases from J, with 8 bases between. Germline V gives CDR1 SGHVS, CDR2 FNYEAQ. The CDR3 loop spans 11 amino acids. CDR3 sequence (DNA): TGTGCCAGCAGCCCCCCGGGGACCCAGTACTTC. Protein product: CASSPPGTQYF.

This clonotype was counted many times. The chain carries TRBV7-2 and TRBJ1-5; 8 bases agree with TRBD1. The CDR3 contains 16 residues. V trimming: 1 base; J trimming: 6 bases; junction bases outside the gene matches: 8. CDR1 is SGHTA and CDR2 is FQGNSA in the germline V gene. For the CDR3, the DNA is TGTGCCAGCAGCTTAGACTCGATCAGGGGGCTTCAGCCCCAGCATTTT. Protein: CASSLDSIRGLQPQHF.

At least ten counts were recorded for this clonotype. The chain uses TRBV7-2 and TRBJ1-4, with 8 bases aligning to TRBD1. Germline V gene sequence: CDR1 SGHTA, CDR2 FQGNSA. The CDR3 covers 14 residues. The V gene end was trimmed by 5 bases and the J gene end by 7 bases; junction bases not matched to a gene: 6. The CDR3 reads CASSTTGASEKLFF. The CDR3 DNA is TGTGCCAGCAGCACGACAGGGGCTAGTGAAAAACTGTTTTTT.

This clonotype has a count of ten or more. The junction departs from the called germline gene at one end, perhaps through a read error. The chain has TRBV10-3 and TRBJ2-5, with D maybe TRBD2 (7 bases). Looked up from germline, CDR1 is ENHRY and CDR2 is SYGVKD. CDR3 length equals 16 residues. The CDR3 sequence: CAISTGTGRVQATQYF. CDR3 DNA sequence: TGTGCCATCAGTACAGGGACGGGGAGGGTCCAAGCGACCCAGTACTTC.

This clonotype was recorded many times. Sequence at one end of the junction differs from germline and may be a read error. V is TRBV5-4 and J is TRBJ1-1; D gene unclear. The CDR3 consists of 13 residues. Germline V gives CDR1 SGHNT, CDR2 YYREEE (reference sequence). Here the CDR3 DNA reads TGTGCCAGCAGCTCGGACGGGAAGACGGCACGAATCTTT. Protein sequence: CASSSDGKTARIF.